A selection of T cell receptor beta chains follows, all from one sample in a study of blood T cell repertoires in COVID-19. Profiled with immunoSEQ multiplex PCR; TCRdb holds only in-frame clones, not every one. The sample has approximately 300,000 clones, 89% seen once; the top ten hold 5% to 7.5%. Sequencing was done on a sample of peripheral blood. The receptors derive from a young man who had recovered from COVID-19. Both conserved end residues are part of each CDR3. A D gene is named only where the DNA matches it firmly. Expanded clones are given a class, and other clones once, few, many or no size at all.

D	V	J	size	CDR3	DNA
TRBD2	TRBV4-2	TRBJ2-1	.	CASSQDSLAGPLNEQFF	TGTGCCAGCAGCCAGGACTCTCTAGCGGGCCCCCTCAATGAGCAGTTCTTC
.	TRBV27	TRBJ1-5	.	CASSLARDDQPQHF	TGTGCCAGCAGTTTAGCCAGGGATGATCAGCCCCAGCATTTT
.	TRBV19	TRBJ2-7	.	CASSMTGAGSYEQYF	TGTGCCAGTAGTATGACTGGGGCCGGCTCCTACGAGCAGTACTTC
TRBD2	TRBV7-9	TRBJ2-7	few	CASSSRASGGNEQYF	TGTGCCAGCAGCTCCCGGGCCTCGGGAGGAAACGAGCAGTACTTC
.	TRBV7-2	TRBJ1-2	many	CASSFLFSYGYTF	TGTGCCAGCAGCTTCTTATTCAGCTATGGCTACACCTTC
.	TRBV29-1	TRBJ1-2	.	CSVESHHRQVDYGYTF	TGCAGCGTTGAAAGTCATCACCGACAAGTAGACTATGGCTACACCTTC
.	TRBV6-5	TRBJ1-1	.	CATEGAAEAFF	TGTGCCACCGAGGGAGCCGCCGAAGCTTTCTTT
TRBD1	TRBV27	TRBJ1-1	once	CARTGTGPHMNTEAFF	TGTGCCAGGACCGGGACAGGGCCACACATGAACACTGAAGCTTTCTTT
TRBD2	TRBV6-4	TRBJ2-7	.	CASSDFGTSGSVYEQYF	TGTGCCAGCAGTGACTTTGGGACTAGCGGGAGTGTCTACGAGCAGTACTTC
.	TRBV19	TRBJ1-2	once	CASRWGSTYYGYTF	TGTGCCAGTAGGTGGGGCTCGACTTACTATGGCTACACCTTC
.	TRBV3-1/TRBV3-2	TRBJ2-3	.	CASSQEGAASITDTQYF	TGTGCCAGCAGCCAAGAGGGTGCGGCCTCTATCACAGATACGCAGTATTTT
TRBD2	TRBV18	TRBJ2-1	.	CASSPPSGSQNNEQFF	TGTGCCAGCTCACCACCTAGCGGGAGTCAAAACAATGAGCAGTTCTTC
.	TRBV6-6	TRBJ1-4	.	CASSYATGDWGKLFF	TGTGCCAGCAGTTACGCAACGGGGGATTGGGGGAAACTGTTTTTT
.	TRBV28	TRBJ2-7	.	CASRLYGEQYF	TGTGCCAGCAGGCTATACGGGGAGCAGTACTTC
TRBD1	TRBV18	TRBJ1-1	.	CASSLGTDGYGAAFF	TGTGCCAGCTCACTCGGGACAGATGGTTATGGGGCAGCTTTCTTT
.	TRBV6-1	TRBJ2-7	once	CASSEANNYEQYF	TGTGCCAGCAGTGAAGCTAACAACTACGAGCAGTACTTC
TRBD2	TRBV3-1/TRBV3-2	TRBJ2-5	.	CASTVAGVPETQYF	TGTGCCAGCACTGTAGCGGGAGTGCCGGAGACCCAGTACTTC
.	TRBV6-5	TRBJ2-7	.	CASSRRDTDYEQYF	TGTGCCAGCAGCCGCCGGGACACGGACTACGAGCAGTACTTC
TRBD1	TRBV10-3	TRBJ1-2	.	CAIRRGGQGTNYGYTF	TGTGCCATCAGGAGAGGGGGACAGGGGACTAACTATGGCTACACCTTC
.	TRBV9	TRBJ2-3	few	CASMPRERFGTDTQYF	TGTGCCAGCATGCCGCGCGAGAGGTTCGGCACAGATACGCAGTATTTT
TRBD2	TRBV7-9	TRBJ2-1	.	CASSLKSGGYIEQFF	TGTGCCAGCAGCTTAAAAAGCGGGGGGTATATTGAGCAGTTCTTC
TRBD1	TRBV19	TRBJ1-1	.	CASSLDRGRNTEAFF	TGTGCCAGTAGTCTGGACAGGGGGCGGAACACTGAAGCTTTCTTT
TRBD1	TRBV4-1	TRBJ1-4	.	CASSQSPGQESTNEKLFF	TGCGCCAGCAGTCAATCACCGGGACAGGAGAGTACTAATGAAAAACTGTTTTTT
.	TRBV7-2	TRBJ1-1	.	CASSLIGGTGEAFF	TGTGCCAGCAGCCTCATAGGGGGAACGGGTGAAGCTTTCTTT
TRBD1	TRBV5-4	TRBJ2-1	.	CASSLPGQGNEQFF	TGTGCCAGCAGCTTACCGGGACAGGGCAATGAGCAGTTCTTC
TRBD1	TRBV7-8	TRBJ1-4	.	CASSEKTGPSGKLFF	TGTGCCAGCAGCGAAAAGACAGGGCCCAGTGGAAAACTGTTTTTT
.	TRBV7-3	TRBJ2-6	.	CASSLSGGAGANVLTF	TGTGCCAGCAGCTTAAGCGGAGGGGCTGGGGCCAACGTCCTGACTTTC
.	TRBV6-2/TRBV6-3	TRBJ2-7	.	CASSYDDSSGYEQYF	TGTGCCAGCAGTTACGACGACTCATCCGGCTACGAGCAGTACTTC
TRBD2	TRBV4-2	TRBJ2-3	.	CASSQDQGRGAPTDTQYF	TGTGCCAGCAGCCAAGATCAGGGGCGGGGGGCCCCCACAGATACGCAGTATTTT
.	TRBV7-2	TRBJ2-1	.	CASSSARQNNEQFF	TGTGCCAGCAGTTCCGCCCGACAGAACAATGAGCAGTTCTTC
TRBD2	TRBV7-9	TRBJ2-5	.	CASSSKTSGKETQYF	TGTGCCAGCAGTTCCAAGACTAGCGGAAAAGAGACCCAGTACTTC
TRBD2	TRBV5-1	TRBJ2-2	.	CASSPSGIGTGELFF	TGCGCCAGCAGCCCTAGCGGGATAGGCACCGGGGAGCTGTTTTTT
.	TRBV5-4	TRBJ2-1	.	CASSLGGGSDYNEQFF	TGTGCCAGCAGCTTGGGAGGCGGGTCGGATTACAATGAGCAGTTCTTC
.	TRBV3-1/TRBV3-2	TRBJ1-2	.	CASSWGREGLYGYTF	TGTGCCAGCAGCTGGGGTCGGGAGGGCCTCTATGGCTACACCTTC
.	TRBV7-6	TRBJ2-7	.	CASSLGGDSYEQYF	TGTGCCAGCAGCTTAGGGGGGGACTCCTACGAGCAGTACTTC
TRBD2	TRBV2	TRBJ2-1	.	CASSRGVVNEQFF	TGTGCCAGCAGTCGGGGGGTAGTTAATGAGCAGTTCTTC
.	TRBV4-3	TRBJ2-7	.	CASSQDLGRVYEQYF	TGCGCCAGCAGCCAAGATCTTGGCAGGGTCTACGAGCAGTACTTC
.	TRBV5-4	TRBJ1-2	.	CASSLDSPSYGYTF	TGTGCCAGCAGCCTCGACAGTCCCAGCTATGGCTACACCTTC
.	TRBV9	TRBJ2-1	.	CASSAAPRGQTSSYNEQFF	TGTGCCAGCAGCGCAGCGCCCAGAGGACAGACCAGCTCCTACAATGAGCAGTTCTTC
TRBD1	TRBV29-1	TRBJ1-1	.	CSAWDRGWDTEAFF	TGCAGCGCCTGGGACAGGGGTTGGGACACTGAAGCTTTCTTT
.	TRBV2	TRBJ2-1	.	CASSPRIGNHEQFF	TGTGCCAGCAGCCCCCGTATCGGGAACCATGAGCAGTTCTTC
.	TRBV4-1	TRBJ2-7	.	CASSQDSLYEQYF	TGCGCCAGCAGCCAAGACAGTCTGTACGAGCAGTACTTC
.	TRBV11-3	TRBJ1-1	.	CASSSHKNTEAFF	TGTGCCAGCAGCTCCCACAAGAACACTGAAGCTTTCTTT
.	TRBV19	TRBJ1-1	.	CASSTGGANTEAFF	TGTGCCAGTAGTACGGGTGGGGCGAACACTGAAGCTTTCTTT
TRBD2	TRBV11-2	TRBJ2-7	.	CASGRERPYEQYF	TGTGCCAGCGGGAGGGAAAGGCCCTACGAGCAGTACTTC
TRBD2	TRBV5-6	TRBJ2-1	.	CASSRGTSTSNEQFF	TGTGCCAGCAGTAGGGGGACTAGCACGAGCAATGAGCAGTTCTTC